Below are 27 T cell receptor beta chains sequenced from a single sample in a study of circulating and synovial CD4+ cells in juvenile arthritis. The method was immunoSEQ multiplex PCR; TCRdb's version includes in-frame clones alone and lacks a portion of them. The sample has about 39,000 clones, roughly 94% seen once. Sequencing used CD4+ T cells from blood. Receptor source: a human donor with juvenile idiopathic arthritis.

The chain is built from TRBV5-4 and TRBJ2-2; 15 nucleotides agree with TRBD2. CDR3 size: 18 residues. CDR1 and CDR2 from the germline V gene are SGHNT and YYREEE (reference sequence). V was clipped by 3 bases and J by 1 base; unmatched bases: 4. The CDR3 bases are TGTGCCAGCAGCTCGGGACTAGCGGGGGGAAGGAACACCGGGGAGCTGTTTTTT. Translation: CASSSGLAGGRNTGELFF.

This rearrangement joins TRBV10-3 to TRBJ1-6; D not certain. V was shortened by 0 bases and J by 6 bases, with 9 bases between the two germline ends. CDR3 length equals 15 residues. Germline V lookup: CDR1 ENHRY, CDR2 SYGVKD. The CDR3 region has the DNA TGTGCCATCAGTGAGTCCGGACTCGGTAATTCACCCCTCCACTTT. It codes for CAISESGLGNSPLHF.

The gene calls are TRBV19 and TRBJ1-2; the match to TRBD1 covers 9 bases. The germline CDR1 and CDR2 sequences are LNHDA and SQIVND (reference sequence). The CDR3 has 16 amino acids. Trimming took 4 bases from V and 6 from J; bases not matched to a gene: 12. CDR3 amino acids: CASSTLLGQGQNGYTF. The CDR3 DNA reads TGTGCCAGTAGTACACTCCTCGGACAGGGGCAAAATGGCTACACCTTC.

With regard to this clone: The germline gene is not matched at one end of the junction; a read error may be the cause. The rearrangement joins TRBV12-5 to TRBJ2-3, with D perhaps TRBD2 (6 bases). CDR3 size: 16 residues. Germline V gives CDR1 LGHNT, CDR2 FRNRAP. The CDR3 protein is CASGLGLLEGTDTQYF. The CDR3 DNA reads as TGTGCTAGTGGGTTGGGACTCCTGGAGGGCACAGATACGCAGTATTTT.

The gene calls are TRBV5-1 and TRBJ2-5, with 9 bases lining up with TRBD1. The CDR3 spans 14 residues. J gave up 4 bases and V 0 bases, and 1 base lay outside the gene matches. Germline CDR1 SGHRS, CDR2 YFSETQ. The CDR3 sequence: CASSLGDRVETQYF. In DNA form, the CDR3 reads TGCGCCAGCAGCTTGGGGGACAGGGTAGAGACCCAGTACTTC.

CDR3 DNA: TGTGCCAGTAGTAAAGACCCGATAATTCGAGGGGGGAACACTGAAGCTTTCTTT. This sequence encodes CASSKDPIIRGGNTEAFF. This sequence joins TRBV19 and TRBJ1-1; TRBD1 might be the D (6 bases). V shed 4 bases and J shed 1 base, with 22 bases lying between them. This CDR3 is 18 amino acids long. Germline V gene sequence: CDR1 LNHDA, CDR2 SQIVND (reference sequence).

This clone was detected a few times. The V call is TRBV5-4, the J call TRBJ1-4; D gene ambiguous. The CDR3 sequence is 14 residues long. Germline CDR1 and CDR2: SGHNT and YYREEE (reference sequence). The ends were cut back, 5 bases at V and 5 bases at J, with 13 bases in the middle. The CDR3 region is CASRERTGNEKLFF. CDR3 DNA: TGTGCCAGCAGGGAAAGAACGGGAAATGAAAAACTGTTTTTT.

A note on this clone: An end of the junction differs from the germline gene, which may be a read error. The sample has other DNA sequences that encode this CDR3 too. The chain combines TRBV7-6 with TRBJ1-6; D remains unclear. The CDR3 has 13 amino acids. CDR1 SGHVS and CDR2 FNYEAQ come from the germline V gene. The CDR3 region is CASSLYYNSPLHF. In nucleotides, the CDR3 is TGTGCCAGCAGCTTATACTATAATTCCCCCCTCCACTTT.

CDR3 DNA: TGTGCCTGGAGTTCGGGGGGGGGATATACAGATACGCAGTATTTT. Protein: CAWSSGGGYTDTQYF. This chain uses TRBV30 with TRBJ2-3; 8 nucleotides line up with TRBD2. The V gene end was trimmed by 2 bases and the J gene end by 3 bases; junction bases not matched to a gene: 7. Germline assignment: CDR1 GTSNPN and CDR2 SVGIG (reference sequence). CDR3 size: 15 residues.

This chain joins TRBV7-9 and TRBJ2-3; 14 bases are shared with TRBD2. Looked up from germline, CDR1 is SEHNR and CDR2 is FQNEAQ (reference sequence). CDR3 size: 17 residues. Trimming cost V 8 bases and J 3 bases; bases outside gene matches: 10. For the CDR3, the DNA is TGTGCCAGCGGACCAAGACTAGCGGGGGGGCCGACAGATACGCAGTATTTT. Its translation is CASGPRLAGGPTDTQYF.

This chain links TRBV13 with TRBJ2-3, with TRBD2 matching 14 bases. The CDR3 runs 18 residues. Germline trimming cut 6 bases from V and 1 base from J; bases unmatched to any gene: 9. Per the germline V gene, CDR1 is PRHDT and CDR2 is FYEKMQ (reference sequence). The CDR3 loop is CASRVTPGLAGGTDTQYF. CDR3 nucleotide sequence: TGTGCCAGCAGAGTAACTCCGGGACTAGCGGGGGGCACAGATACGCAGTATTTT.

The chain is built from TRBV2 and TRBJ2-5, with D hard to call. The CDR3 loop spans 12 amino acids. Germline assignment: CDR1 SNHLY and CDR2 FYNNEI. V was cut by 4 bases and J by 2 bases, with 5 bases left in between. The DNA of the CDR3 is TGTGCCAGCAGTGGAGTTCAAGAGACCCAGTACTTC. Protein product: CASSGVQETQYF. The full variable domain, in which reference TRBV2 and TRBJ2-5 provide the parts outside the CDR3, is EPEVTQTPSHQVTQMGQEVILRCVPISNHLYFYWYRQILGQKVEFLVSFYNNEISEKSEIFDDQFSVERPDGSNFTLKIRSTKLEDSAMYFCASSGVQETQYFGPGTRLLVL.

This rearrangement joins TRBV9 to TRBJ2-7, with a possible D match to TRBD1 (5 bases). The length of the CDR3 is 14 residues. Trimming shortened V by 1 base and J by 7 bases, and 15 bases separated the two germline ends. Germline CDR1 SGDLS, CDR2 YYNGEE. The CDR3 loop is CASSVNGAKGEQYF. Here the CDR3 DNA reads TGTGCCAGCAGCGTAAACGGAGCGAAGGGGGAGCAGTACTTC.

The rearrangement joins TRBV13 to TRBJ2-3; 14 nucleotides agree with TRBD2. The CDR3 totals 17 residues. Germline CDR1 PRHDT, CDR2 FYEKMQ (reference sequence). The trim removed 6 bases at V and 4 bases at J, leaving 9 bases unmatched. CDR3 in DNA: TGTGCCAGCAGTCCCGCGTGGACTAGCGGGGGGTCAGATACGCAGTATTTT. It specifies CASSPAWTSGGSDTQYF. The whole variable domain, filled in from reference TRBV13 and TRBJ2-3, reads AAGVIQSPRHLIKEKRETATLKCYPIPRHDTVYWYQQGPGQDPQFLISFYEKMQSDKGSIPDRFSAQQFSDYHSELNMSSLELGDSALYFCASSPAWTSGGSDTQYFGPGTRLTVL.

For this clone: The DNA is left out, because the CDR3 cannot be placed on it with certainty; the CDR3 is given as TCRdb lists it. The chain has TRBV27 and TRBJ1-2. Germline CDR1 and CDR2: MNHEY and SMNVEV (reference sequence). The length of the CDR3 is 16 amino acids, counting both ends. The CDR3 reads CASILGAGRTPNGYTF.

This rearrangement joins TRBV18 to TRBJ1-3, with TRBD1 matching 8 bases. This CDR3 is 16 amino acids long. Germline assignment: CDR1 KGHSH and CDR2 LQKENI. V was clipped by 7 bases and J by 5 bases; unmatched bases: 13. The CDR3 DNA is TGTGCCAGCTTATCAGCAGGGGGCGAATGGCGAAACACCATATATTTT. Its protein is CASLSAGGEWRNTIYF.

This clone came up once. The CDR3 nucleotides are TGCGCCAGCAGCTTGGGACAGTGGAGCGCCTACGAGCAGTACTTC. This encodes CASSLGQWSAYEQYF. This chain joins TRBV5-1 and TRBJ2-7, with a possible D match to TRBD1 (5 bases). V lost 0 bases and J lost 2, with 12 bases in between. The V gene's germline CDR1 is SGHRS and CDR2 YFSETQ. The CDR3 has 15 residues.

This sequence joins TRBV9 and TRBJ1-4; TRBD1 matches at 9 bases. V lost 4 bases and J lost 8; bases outside the gene matches: 6. In germline, CDR1 is SGDLS, CDR2 YYNGEE. The CDR3 length is 14 residues. The chain's CDR3 is CASSRTGEGEKLFF. CDR3 coding DNA: TGTGCCAGCAGCAGGACAGGGGAGGGAGAAAAACTGTTTTTT.

V usage is TRBV7-9 and J usage is TRBJ1-4; possibly TRBD1 for D (5 bases). V was clipped by 8 bases and J by 2 bases, with 21 bases between them. This CDR3 comprises 17 residues. In germline, CDR1 is SEHNR, CDR2 FQNEAQ (reference sequence). This CDR3 is CASLESGMGPTNEKLFF. CDR3 in DNA: TGTGCCAGCTTAGAGAGCGGGATGGGGCCCACTAATGAAAAACTGTTTTTT.

This clone was seen more than once but under ten times. The rearrangement uses TRBV7-9 and TRBJ1-4; 10 bases map to TRBD1. Germline V gene lookup returns CDR1 SEHNR and CDR2 FQNEAQ (reference sequence). CDR3 length equals 15 residues. The J segment lost 8 bases and the V segment lost 7 bases, leaving 10 bases of the junction unmatched. CDR3 protein: CASTFPGTGVEKLFF. The CDR3 coding sequence is TGTGCCAGCACCTTCCCCGGGACAGGGGTCGAAAAACTGTTTTTT.

The CDR3 DNA is TGTGCCATCAGGGGGGGGAGATCCCAAAGCTCTGGGGCCAACGTCCTGACTTTC. Protein: CAIRGGRSQSSGANVLTF. The chain joins TRBV10-3 to TRBJ2-6, with 7 bases that match TRBD2. The CDR3 runs 18 residues. CDR1 and CDR2 from the germline V gene are ENHRY and SYGVKD. The V segment lost 6 bases and the J segment 0 bases; nucleotides outside the gene matches: 11.

The J gene is TRBJ1-2, the V gene TRBV5-1; 12 positions agree with TRBD1. The CDR3 contains 14 residues. CDR1 and CDR2 from the germline V gene are SGHRS and YFSETQ. V gave up 4 bases and J gave up 6 bases; unmatched junction bases: 4. The CDR3 DNA sequence: TGCGCCAGCAGCCCGGGACAGGGGGCTGATGGCTACACCTTC. Residues: CASSPGQGADGYTF.

V usage is TRBV7-2 and J usage is TRBJ2-3; no reliable D call. The CDR3 is 15 residues long. Per the germline V gene, CDR1 is SGHTA and CDR2 is FQGNSA. With 5 bases removed from V and 2 bases from J, the gap between germline ends came to 14 bases. The CDR3 here is CASSPAPFTTDTQYF. The DNA of the CDR3 is TGTGCCAGCAGCCCCGCGCCCTTTACCACAGATACGCAGTATTTT.

J is TRBJ1-2 and V is TRBV7-8, with D hard to call. The V end was cut by 4 bases, the J end by 2 bases, with 11 bases between. Germline V lookup: CDR1 SGHVS, CDR2 FQNEAQ. CDR3 length: 14 residues. The CDR3 DNA reads TGTGCCAGCAGCTGGAGAGGGCCCAACTATGGCTACACCTTC. Protein sequence: CASSWRGPNYGYTF.

In nucleotides, the CDR3 is TGTGCCAGCAGCCTCGGGACTAGCGGGGGGAACGAGCAGTACTTC. It specifies CASSLGTSGGNEQYF. The rearrangement links TRBV7-2 to TRBJ2-7, with 15 positions matching TRBD2. Germline V gene data show CDR1 as SGHTA and CDR2 as FQGNSA. The ends lost 5 bases at V and 5 bases at J; junction bases unmatched: 4. CDR3 length equals 15 residues.

This chain links TRBV7-6 with TRBJ2-1; TRBD2 matches at 13 bases. Trimming cost V 5 bases and J 3 bases; bases outside gene matches: 7. This CDR3 comprises 17 residues. The germline V gene has CDR1 SGHVS and CDR2 FNYEAQ. The CDR3, as DNA: TGTGCCAGCAGCCCTCTGGGGACTAGCGGGGTCTACAATGAGCAGTTCTTC. Its translation is CASSPLGTSGVYNEQFF.

This CDR3 reads CASSLAREGTGELFF. In nucleotides, the CDR3 is TGCGCCAGCAGCTTGGCCAGGGAAGGCACCGGGGAGCTGTTTTTT. The chain combines TRBV5-1 with TRBJ2-2, with D maybe TRBD1 (5 bases). The CDR3 contains 15 residues. Trimming removed 0 bases from V and 4 bases from J, with 10 bases in between. Germline V gene sequence: CDR1 SGHRS, CDR2 YFSETQ.